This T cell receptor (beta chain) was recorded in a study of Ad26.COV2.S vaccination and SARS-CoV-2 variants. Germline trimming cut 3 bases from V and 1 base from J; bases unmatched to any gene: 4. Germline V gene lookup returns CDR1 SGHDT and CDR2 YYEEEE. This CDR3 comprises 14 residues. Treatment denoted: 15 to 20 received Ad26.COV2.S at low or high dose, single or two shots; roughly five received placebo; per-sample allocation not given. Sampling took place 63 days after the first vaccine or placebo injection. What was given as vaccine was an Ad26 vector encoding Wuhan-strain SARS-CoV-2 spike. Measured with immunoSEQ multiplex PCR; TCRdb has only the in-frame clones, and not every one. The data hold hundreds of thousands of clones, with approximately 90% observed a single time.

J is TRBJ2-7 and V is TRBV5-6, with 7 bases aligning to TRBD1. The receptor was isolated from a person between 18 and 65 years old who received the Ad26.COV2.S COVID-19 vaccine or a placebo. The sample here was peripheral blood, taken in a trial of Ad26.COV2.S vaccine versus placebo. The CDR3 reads CASSSTGVSYEQYF. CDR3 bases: TGTGCCAGCAGCTCCACAGGGGTTTCCTACGAGCAGTACTTC.